This TCR beta chain was captured by sequencing in a study of blood T cells in healthy people across ages. This clonotype has at least ten counts. It was with a sample-barcoded 5' primer and a J-beta primer mix that a second PCR of roughly 6 to 12 cycles was run. Via MiXCR, TCRdb re-called the 5' RACE reads, giving one row per CDR3 protein. Here the sample spans 650,000 to 700,000 distinct CDR3 sequences, less than 40% being singletons. The sequenced material came from blood. The receptor comes from a woman older than 75 in good health.

As DNA, the CDR3 is TGTGCCAGCAGCCCGCGACGGGGGAACACCGGGGAGCTGTTTTTT. Its protein product is CASSPRRGNTGELFF. This rearrangement joins TRBV6-1 to TRBJ2-2; D perhaps matches TRBD2 (5 bases). Germline values: CDR1 MNHNS, CDR2 SASEGT. This CDR3 is built from 15 residues. Trimming took 6 bases from V and 1 from J, leaving 12 bases between them.